This record concerns one T cell receptor beta chain sequence. Its antigen is currently unknown. These data originate in a study of TIL therapy for anti-PD-1-resistant metastatic lung cancer. Study background: Tumor harvest preceded PD-1/PD-L1 blockade, followed by nivolumab treatment. Tumors carried a median about 1.5 non-synonymous mutations per megabase. General observations from the study: The baseline peripheral repertoire was partially replaced by infused TIL clonotypes that later decayed.

Germline assignment: CDR1 SGDLS and CDR2 YYNGEE. CDR3 length equals 15 residues. Trimming cost V 4 bases and J 8 bases, with 21 bases left between them. Sequencing used immunoSEQ v3. Sequencing depth was approximately 1.8 million read pairs for survey level, 5-6 million for deep. Assay: immunoSEQ multiplex PCR; the TCRdb copy retains only in-frame clones and omits some. The table has 18,000 or so clones, about four fifths seen once. This sample's time point: pre-treatment sample, taken before nivolumab and TIL therapy. This TCR was sampled from a person aged 25-79 years with non-small cell lung cancer. The V and J genes are TRBV9 and TRBJ1-2; perhaps TRBD1 as D (6 bases). The sample was blood, taken at baseline. CDR3 sequence reads: CASSLQPGASRGYTF. In nucleotides, the CDR3 is TGTGCCAGCAGCTTACAACCAGGGGCGTCTCGAGGCTACACCTTC. The variable domain in full, with the rest retrieved from reference TRBV9 and TRBJ1-2, is DSGVTQTPKHLITATGQRVTLRCSPRSGDLSVYWYQQSLDQGLQFLIQYYNGEERAKGNILERFSAQQFPDLHSELNLSSLELGDSALYFCASSLQPGASRGYTFGSGTRLTVV.